This entry concerns a single T cell receptor (beta chain). The record originates from a study of blood T cell repertoires in COVID-19. The table came from immunoSEQ multiplex PCR; TCRdb's copy has only in-frame clones and leaves some out. The sample yields tens of thousands of clones, over 75% seen once. The CDR3 is 18 amino acids. V lost 1 base and J lost 0; bases outside the gene matches: 11. Germline CDR1 SGHRS, CDR2 YFSETQ. The chain recombines TRBV5-1 with TRBJ1-2; TRBD1 matches 8 bases. The TCR comes from a man older than 75 with acute or convalescent COVID-19. Sequenced: peripheral blood. The CDR3: CASSLSWGTGSSNYGYTF. The CDR3 DNA reads TGCGCCAGCAGCTTGTCTTGGGGGACAGGCTCTTCTAACTATGGCTACACCTTC.